This T cell receptor beta chain was identified during a study of spatial heterogeneity in lung cancer. Study conclusions and caveats: Tumor mutation count correlated with how many alpha and beta TCRs expanded intratumorally.

A word on this clonotype: Its cognate antigen is unknown. One end of the junction varies from germline; a read error may be responsible.

The CDR3 covers 12 residues. Germline V CDR1 and CDR2: MNHEY, SVGEGT. Time point noted: sample taken at primary tumor resection. Unsorted whole RNA samples from tumor, nontumor lung or frozen PBMC were sequenced. TCRdb fed the 5' RACE reads into MiXCR, producing one record per CDR3 protein. The table shows approximately 9,400 distinct CDR3 sequences, with approximately 12% occurring only once. The clonotype was recovered from a female donor with early-stage non-small cell lung cancer. Sequenced here: lung tumor tissue, sampled at surgery. The chain carries TRBV6-2 or TRBV6-3 and TRBJ2-3; the D gene is possibly TRBD2 (6 bases). CDR3 sequence (DNA): TGTGCCAGCATGGAGGGCACCGATACGCAGTATTTT. Amino acid sequence: CASMEGTDTQYF.